This T cell receptor beta chain was sequenced during a study of blood T cell repertoires in COVID-19. Study context: Samples representing acute and convalescent COVID-19 were sourced from the United States, Italy and Spain.

This clone was picked up a small number of times. V shed 4 bases and J 3 bases; nucleotides not matched to a gene: 6. Germline values: CDR1 LNHNV, CDR2 YYDKDF (reference sequence). The CDR3 spans 14 residues. As handled by the study authors: The authors estimated nucleated cell counts from reference gene primer amplification. Only in-frame clones appear in the TCRdb table, and some are missing; sequencing was by immunoSEQ multiplex PCR. V and J calls plus clone size are reproduced from that table; the DNA served to infer D and trimming. Of approximately 180,000 clones listed, roughly 88% are singletons.

The receptor's source is a woman aged 40 to 50 with COVID-19, enrolled during active disease. This chain uses TRBV15 with TRBJ2-7, with TRBD1 matching over 7 bases. The sample was peripheral blood. CDR3 loop: CATSTGDRGYEQYF. CDR3 nucleotides: TGTGCCACCAGCACCGGGGACAGAGGCTACGAGCAGTACTTC.